This section outlines one TCR beta chain sequence together with its context. Antigen unknown. These data belong to a study of T cell responses to AZD1222 COVID-19 vaccine. General study points: The donor group comprised mostly white British people and more females; the analysis possibly underestimated clonal diversity. No day 14 peak samples; only post-peak repertoires were characterized.

The CDR3 contains 15 residues. The V and J ends lost 0 bases and 5 bases respectively, with 8 bases between them. CDR1 MNHEY and CDR2 SMNVEV come from the germline V gene (reference sequence). Sequencing used immunoSEQ multiplex PCR; TCRdb keeps in-frame clones, though not all of them. The sample has about 110,000 clones, more than 85% seen once. This chain uses TRBV27 with TRBJ1-6; D is ambiguous. The sample was peripheral blood, taken on day 0 of AZD1222 vaccination. The sequence was obtained from an adult in good health. CDR3 sequence: CASSLSRPDNSPLHF. The CDR3 nucleotides are TGTGCCAGCAGTTTATCCCGGCCAGATAATTCACCCCTCCACTTT.